Below, 9 T cell receptor beta chains from the same sample are listed, as sequenced in a study of blood T cell repertoires in COVID-19. Some clones are missing from TCRdb's copy, which holds only in-frame ones; the method was immunoSEQ multiplex PCR. This table has 200,000 or so clones, about 87% appearing once. The sample was peripheral blood. Receptors were obtained from a man between 65 and 85 years old with acute or convalescent COVID-19.

The gene calls are TRBV7-2 and TRBJ1-2, with TRBD1 matching 7 bases. CDR1 and CDR2 from the germline V gene are SGHTA and FQGNSA. This CDR3 is built from 15 residues. Losses at the gene ends were 5 bases for V and 4 bases for J; bases not matched to a gene: 10. DNA of the CDR3: TGTGCCAGCAGCCTGGGGGACAGTACCGTCTATGGCTACACCTTC. It codes for CASSLGDSTVYGYTF.

The genes are TRBV2 and TRBJ1-2, with 7 bases lining up with TRBD1. This CDR3 spans 14 amino acids. Germline V lookup: CDR1 SNHLY, CDR2 FYNNEI. The ends lost 4 bases at V and 3 bases at J; junction bases unmatched: 5. CDR3 loop: CASSVGQPYYGYTF. CDR3 nucleotide sequence: TGTGCCAGCAGTGTGGGACAGCCTTACTATGGCTACACCTTC.

The chain links TRBV18 to TRBJ1-5; 8 nucleotides align to TRBD1. The CDR3 covers 15 residues. Unmatched junction bases numbered 7, after V lost 4 bases and J lost 5 bases. Germline loops: CDR1 KGHSH, CDR2 LQKENI. The CDR3 DNA reads TGTGCCAGCTCACGAGACAGGGGTACTGATCAGCCCCAGCATTTT. This codes for CASSRDRGTDQPQHF. The entire variable domain, with the rest obtained from reference TRBV18 and TRBJ1-5, is as follows: NAGVMQNPRHLVRRRGQEARLRCSPMKGHSHVYWYRQLPEEGLKFMVYLQKENIIDESGMPKERFSAEFPKEGPSILRIQQVVRGDSAAYFCASSRDRGTDQPQHFGDGTRLSIL.

The V gene is TRBV7-3, the J gene TRBJ2-6; 8 nucleotides align to TRBD1. This CDR3 spans 21 amino acids. Germline assignment: CDR1 SGHTA and CDR2 FQGTGA. V gave up 5 bases and J gave up 0 bases; unmatched junction bases: 18. CDR3 sequence reads: CASSPTPWAGQDTSGANVLTF. CDR3 DNA sequence: TGTGCCAGCAGCCCTACCCCCTGGGCGGGACAGGACACCTCTGGGGCCAACGTCCTGACTTTC.

The CDR3 bases are TGTGCCAGTAGTCTGACAGAAACTAATGAAAAACTGTTTTTT. The encoded protein is CASSLTETNEKLFF. The V and J genes are TRBV19 and TRBJ1-4; possibly TRBD1 for D (5 bases). Trimming removed 5 bases from V and 1 base from J, with 8 bases in between. Germline values: CDR1 LNHDA, CDR2 SQIVND (reference sequence). CDR3 size: 14 residues.

The CDR3 DNA follows: TGTGCCAGCAGCTTGGTAGGGGGAGACCCAGACTACACCTTC. It encodes CASSLVGGDPDYTF. This chain joins TRBV5-5 and TRBJ1-2; a weak D match, TRBD1 (6 bases). CDR3 length equals 14 residues. Germline CDR1 reads SGHKS; CDR2 reads YYEKEE (reference sequence). V was cut by 0 bases and J by 10 bases, with 16 bases left in between. The full variable domain, in which reference TRBV5-5 and TRBJ1-2 provide the parts outside the CDR3, is DAGVTQSPTHLIKTRGQQVTLRCSPISGHKSVSWYQQVLGQGPQFIFQYYEKEERGRGNFPDRFSARQFPNYSSELNVNALLLGDSALYLCASSLVGGDPDYTFGSGTRLTVV.

This CDR3 reads CASSHRPRDRVLSGANVLTF. As DNA, the CDR3 is TGTGCCAGCAGCCACAGACCCCGGGACAGAGTATTGTCTGGGGCCAACGTCCTGACTTTC. The gene calls are TRBV6-2 or TRBV6-3 and TRBJ2-6; 7 nucleotides agree with TRBD1. Germline loops: CDR1 MNHEY, CDR2 SVGEGT. The length of the CDR3 is 20 residues. With V trimmed by 6 bases and J by 1 base, 18 bases remained unmatched.

Concerning this clone itself: Mismatch with germline at one junction end may stem from a read error. The chain combines TRBV12-3 or TRBV12-4 with TRBJ1-1; tentative D call: TRBD1 (5 bases). This CDR3 has 13 amino acids. The CDR3 DNA sequence: TGTGCCAGCGGCAACACCATCAGGGCTGAGGCTTTCTTT. Translating it yields CASGNTIRAEAFF.

The J gene is TRBJ2-1, the V gene TRBV7-2; the D gene is possibly TRBD2 (5 bases). CDR1 is SGHTA, CDR2 FQGNSA, per germline. This CDR3 contains 15 residues. Trimming left V 1 base short and J 8 bases short, with 15 bases between. Here the CDR3 DNA reads TGTGCCAGCAGCTTAGTCAGAGGGAGTAATTATGAGCAGTTCTTC. Protein: CASSLVRGSNYEQFF.